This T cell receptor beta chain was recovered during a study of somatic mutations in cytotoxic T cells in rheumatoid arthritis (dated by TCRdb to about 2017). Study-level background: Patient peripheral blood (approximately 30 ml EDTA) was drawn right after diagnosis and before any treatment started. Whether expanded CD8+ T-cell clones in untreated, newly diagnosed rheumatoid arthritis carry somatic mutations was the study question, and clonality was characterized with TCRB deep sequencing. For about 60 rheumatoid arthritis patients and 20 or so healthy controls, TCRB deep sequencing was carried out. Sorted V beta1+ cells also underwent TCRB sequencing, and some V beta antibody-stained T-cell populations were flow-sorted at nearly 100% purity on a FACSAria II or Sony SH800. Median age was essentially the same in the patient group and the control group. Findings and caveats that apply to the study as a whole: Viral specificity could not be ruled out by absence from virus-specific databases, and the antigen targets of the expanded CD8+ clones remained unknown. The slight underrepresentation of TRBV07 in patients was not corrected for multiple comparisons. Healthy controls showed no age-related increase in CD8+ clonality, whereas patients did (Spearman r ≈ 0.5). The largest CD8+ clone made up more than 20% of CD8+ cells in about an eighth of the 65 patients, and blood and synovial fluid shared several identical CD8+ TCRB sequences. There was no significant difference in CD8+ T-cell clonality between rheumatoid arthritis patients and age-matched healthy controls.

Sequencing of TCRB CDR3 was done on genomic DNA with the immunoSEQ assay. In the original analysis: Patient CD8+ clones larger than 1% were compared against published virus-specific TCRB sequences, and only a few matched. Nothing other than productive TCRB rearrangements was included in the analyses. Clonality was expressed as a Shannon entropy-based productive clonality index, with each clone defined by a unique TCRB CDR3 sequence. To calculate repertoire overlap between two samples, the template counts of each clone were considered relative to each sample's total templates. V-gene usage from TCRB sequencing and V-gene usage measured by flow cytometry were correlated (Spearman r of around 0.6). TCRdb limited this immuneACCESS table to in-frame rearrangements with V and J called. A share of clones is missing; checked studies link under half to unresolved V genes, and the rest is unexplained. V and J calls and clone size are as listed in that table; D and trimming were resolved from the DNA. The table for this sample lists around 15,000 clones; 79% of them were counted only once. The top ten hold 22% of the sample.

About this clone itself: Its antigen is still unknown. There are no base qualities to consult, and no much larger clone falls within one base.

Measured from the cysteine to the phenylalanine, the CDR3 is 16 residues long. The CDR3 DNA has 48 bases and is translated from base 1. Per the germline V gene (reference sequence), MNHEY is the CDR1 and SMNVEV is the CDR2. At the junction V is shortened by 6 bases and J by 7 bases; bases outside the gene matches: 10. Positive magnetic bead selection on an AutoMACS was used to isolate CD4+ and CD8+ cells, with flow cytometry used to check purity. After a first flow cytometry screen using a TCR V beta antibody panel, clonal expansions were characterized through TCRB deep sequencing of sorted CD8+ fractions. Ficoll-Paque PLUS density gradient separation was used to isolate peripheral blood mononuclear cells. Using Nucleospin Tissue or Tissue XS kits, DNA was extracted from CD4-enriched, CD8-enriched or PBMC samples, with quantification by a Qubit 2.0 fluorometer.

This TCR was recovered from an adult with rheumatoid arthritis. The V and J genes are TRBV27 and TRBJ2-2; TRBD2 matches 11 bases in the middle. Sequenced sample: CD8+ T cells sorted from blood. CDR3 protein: CASSHLTSGTGGELFF. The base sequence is TGTGCCAGCAGCCATCTGACTAGCGGGACTGGCGGGGAGCTGTTTTTT.